A selection of T cell receptor beta chains follows, all from one sample in a study of identifying expanded T cells in peripheral blood. This table comes from immunoSEQ multiplex PCR, and its TCRdb copy is limited to in-frame clones, with some not included. Here the sample spans approximately 130,000 clones, about 80% being singletons. The sample comprised blood. These receptors originate from a person aged 18 to 69 in good health. The CDR3 runs from the conserved cysteine through the conserved F or W. A D gene is named only where the DNA matches it firmly. Clone sizes are given selectively: once, few, many, or a class where the clone is expanded.

D,size,V,length,J,CDR3,DNA
-,-,TRBV7-9,15,TRBJ1-1,CASSSHTTYGPEAFF,TGTGCCAGCAGCTCTCATACGACCTATGGCCCCGAAGCTTTCTTT
-,-,TRBV27,16,TRBJ2-7,CASSLGRPQDPYEQYF,TGTGCCAGCAGTTTGGGCAGGCCCCAGGACCCCTACGAGCAGTACTTC
TRBD1,-,TRBV5-1,15,TRBJ1-1,CASSLMTGASGEAFF,TGCGCCAGCAGCTTAATGACAGGGGCTTCAGGTGAAGCTTTCTTT
TRBD2,-,TRBV5-1,14,TRBJ2-2,CASSLEAGAGELFF,TGCGCCAGCAGCTTGGAAGCGGGGGCCGGGGAGCTGTTTTTT
-,-,TRBV7-8,16,TRBJ1-2,CASSLEGRRQGHGYTF,TGTGCCAGCAGCTTAGAAGGCCGGCGACAAGGCCATGGCTACACCTTC
-,once,TRBV30,13,TRBJ1-1,CAWNRQVGTEAFF,TGTGCCTGGAACCGGCAGGTCGGCACTGAAGCTTTCTTT
-,-,TRBV9,14,TRBJ1-1,CASSVDWGATEAFF,TGTGCCAGCAGCGTAGATTGGGGGGCGACTGAAGCTTTCTTT
-,once,TRBV7-3,12,TRBJ2-1,CASSFQSDEQFF,TGTGCCAGCAGCTTCCAGTCGGATGAGCAGTTCTTC
TRBD1,-,TRBV7-9,17,TRBJ1-3,CASSLEGTGGPGNTIYF,TGTGCCAGCAGCTTAGAAGGGACAGGGGGCCCTGGAAACACCATATATTTT
-,-,TRBV29-1,14,TRBJ1-2,CSALKDGRSQGYTF,TGCAGCGCGCTGAAAGACGGAAGGTCTCAGGGCTACACCTTC
-,-,TRBV5-1,13,TRBJ1-1,CASSYNSGTEAFF,TGCGCCAGCAGCTATAATAGTGGCACTGAAGCTTTCTTT
-,-,TRBV11-2,17,TRBJ2-7,CASSLAPNRYGVYEQYF,TGTGCCAGCAGCTTAGCCCCCAACCGATACGGCGTCTACGAGCAGTACTTC
TRBD1,once,TRBV5-1,13,TRBJ1-1,CASRKQGALEAFF,TGCGCCAGCAGAAAACAGGGGGCTCTTGAAGCTTTCTTT
-,-,TRBV9,15,TRBJ1-2,CASSRSTGKDYGYTF,TGTGCCAGCAGCCGTAGCACAGGGAAAGACTATGGCTACACCTTC
-,-,TRBV29-1,12,TRBJ2-1,CSAPGPANEQFF,TGCAGCGCCCCCGGACCTGCTAATGAGCAGTTCTTC
-,-,TRBV14,15,TRBJ1-1,CASSQDGSGITEAFF,TGTGCCAGCAGCCAAGATGGGTCAGGGATCACTGAAGCTTTCTTT
TRBD1,-,TRBV6-6,16,TRBJ1-5,CASSLQGQGGNQPQHF,TGTGCCAGCAGTCTCCAGGGACAGGGAGGCAATCAGCCCCAGCATTTT
TRBD1,-,TRBV19,14,TRBJ1-2,CASNWGQGADGYTF,TGTGCCAGTAACTGGGGACAGGGGGCAGACGGCTACACCTTC
-,-,TRBV4-1,16,TRBJ1-1,CASSPSRLQLSTEAFF,TGCGCCAGCAGCCCTTCACGACTCCAGCTTAGCACTGAAGCTTTCTTT
-,-,TRBV2,14,TRBJ1-2,CASMFEMGMLAYTF,TGTGCCAGCATGTTCGAAATGGGAATGCTTGCCTACACCTTC
-,-,TRBV5-1,15,TRBJ2-5,CASSPSATGQETQYF,TGCGCCAGCAGCCCCAGTGCCACAGGACAAGAGACCCAGTACTTC
TRBD1,-,TRBV2,16,TRBJ2-2,CASSEAGTGYTGELFF,TGTGCCAGCAGTGAAGCCGGGACAGGTTACACCGGGGAGCTGTTTTTT
-,-,TRBV30,20,TRBJ1-1,CAWSVLNVRDLRSLNTEAFF,TGTGCCTGGAGTGTACTAAATGTCCGGGACCTAAGATCTTTGAACACTGAAGCTTTCTTT
-,-,TRBV5-3,12,TRBJ2-6,CAVGHLANVLTF,TGTGCCGTCGGACACCTCGCCAACGTCCTGACTTTC
-,-,TRBV2,14,TRBJ1-4,CASSDPRGYEKLFF,TGTGCCAGCAGTGACCCCCGGGGATATGAAAAACTGTTTTTT
-,-,TRBV19,15,TRBJ1-2,CASSISAATNYGYTF,TGTGCCAGTAGTATTTCGGCAGCAACTAACTATGGCTACACCTTC
-,-,TRBV18,16,TRBJ1-3,CASSPQDPHAGNTIYF,TGTGCCAGCTCACCACAGGACCCGCACGCTGGAAACACCATATATTTT
TRBD1,-,TRBV7-2,14,TRBJ2-5,CASSVTGAKETQYF,TGTGCCAGCAGCGTGACAGGGGCGAAAGAGACCCAGTACTTC
TRBD1,-,TRBV6-1,14,TRBJ1-1,CASSELQGAGGTFF,TGTGCCAGCAGTGAATTACAGGGGGCCGGGGGGACTTTCTTT
-,-,TRBV30,17,TRBJ1-2,CAWSSFRAPFVNYGYTF,TGTGCCTGGAGTTCCTTCAGGGCGCCTTTTGTAAACTATGGCTACACCTTC
-,once,TRBV11-3,15,TRBJ1-1,CASSLSRGANTEAFF,TGTGCCAGCAGCTTATCGCGGGGGGCGAACACTGAAGCTTTCTTT
-,-,TRBV7-9,15,TRBJ2-1,CASKERGDSPNEQFF,TGTGCCAGCAAAGAGAGAGGGGACTCGCCCAATGAGCAGTTCTTC
-,-,TRBV5-8,15,TRBJ2-7,CASSVSTVSSYEQYF,TGTGCCAGCAGCGTGAGTACAGTGAGCTCCTACGAGCAGTACTTC
TRBD1,-,TRBV5-6,18,TRBJ1-3,CASSLFVTWGQTGNTIYF,TGTGCCAGCAGCTTGTTCGTTACCTGGGGACAGACTGGAAACACCATATATTTT
-,-,TRBV5-1,14,TRBJ2-7,CASSLGLQANEQYF,TGCGCCAGCAGCTTAGGCTTACAGGCAAACGAGCAGTACTTC
-,-,TRBV18,14,TRBJ1-2,CASSPAGDTYGYTF,TGTGCCAGCTCGCCCGCAGGGGACACCTATGGCTACACCTTC
-,-,TRBV2,15,TRBJ1-1,CASSLIASLGTEAFF,TGTGCCAGCAGTCTGATTGCCTCCCTGGGGACTGAAGCTTTCTTT
-,-,TRBV5-8,16,TRBJ2-3,CASSLVGDFSTDTQYF,TGTGCCAGCAGCTTGGTAGGGGATTTCTCTACAGATACGCAGTATTTT
-,-,TRBV7-2,14,TRBJ1-6,CASSATWRDSPLHF,TGTGCCAGCAGTGCGACCTGGAGGGATTCACCCCTCCACTTT
-,-,TRBV2,16,TRBJ1-2,CASSAQGNGAYYGYTF,TGTGCCAGCAGTGCCCAGGGAAACGGGGCTTACTATGGCTACACCTTC
-,-,TRBV10-3,12,TRBJ2-5,CAISESKETQYF,TGTGCCATCAGTGAGTCGAAAGAGACCCAGTACTTC
-,-,TRBV2,17,TRBJ1-6,CASKPPQGSSYNSPLHF,TGTGCCAGCAAGCCCCCACAGGGAAGCTCCTATAATTCACCCCTCCACTTT